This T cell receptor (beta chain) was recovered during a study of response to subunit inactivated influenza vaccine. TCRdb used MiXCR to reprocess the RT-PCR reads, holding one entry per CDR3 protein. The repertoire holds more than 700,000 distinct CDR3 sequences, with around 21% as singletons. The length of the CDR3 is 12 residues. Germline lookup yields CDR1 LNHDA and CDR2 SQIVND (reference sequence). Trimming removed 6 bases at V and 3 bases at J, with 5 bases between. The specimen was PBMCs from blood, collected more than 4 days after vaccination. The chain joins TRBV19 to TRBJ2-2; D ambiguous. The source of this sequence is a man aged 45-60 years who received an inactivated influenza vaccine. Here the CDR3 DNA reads TGTGCCAGTAGACAGTACACCGGGGAGCTGTTTTTT. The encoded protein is CASRQYTGELFF. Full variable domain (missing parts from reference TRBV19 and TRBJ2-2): DGGITQSPKYLFRKEGQNVTLSCEQNLNHDAMYWYRQDPGQGLRLIYYSQIVNDFQKGDIAEGYSVSREKKESFPLTVTSAQKNPTAFYLCASRQYTGELFFGEGSRLTVL.